This T cell receptor beta chain was captured in a study of blood T cell repertoires in COVID-19. On the study more broadly: Collection of acute and convalescent COVID-19 samples took place in the United States, Italy and Spain. T cells, B-cell-depleted T cells, or PBMCs provided the cDNA or gDNA that served as material.

Per the original methods: Researchers report that nucleated cell counts were estimated from reference gene primer amplification. Sequenced by immunoSEQ multiplex PCR; TCRdb stores in-frame clones only, minus some. The DNA was the basis for D and trimming; V, J and clone size are from that table. The sample shows roughly 250,000 clones, about 83% of them seen only once. Germline V CDR1 and CDR2: SGHNT, YENEEA. Between the trimmed V and J ends, which lost 5 bases and 3 bases, there was a span of 13 bases. CDR3 length: 14 amino acids. The sequenced material came from peripheral blood. The chain employs TRBV11-3 and TRBJ1-2; D may be TRBD1 (6 bases). The clonotype originates from a woman aged 35 to 49 who had recovered from COVID-19. This CDR3 is CASSPGVPYYGYTF. The CDR3 DNA sequence: TGTGCCAGCAGCCCAGGGGTTCCCTACTATGGCTACACCTTC.